This T cell receptor beta chain was obtained from a study of shared clonotypes between healthy human individuals. On the study more broadly: For every donor, three CD4 naive, three CD4 memory, two CD8 naive and one CD8 memory plates were used. Whole-study findings and limits: Against clonotypes common to all four donors, non-shared ones had lower generation probabilities.

In germline, CDR1 is SGHTA, CDR2 FQGTGA. Trimming shortened V by 1 base and J by 3 bases, and 12 bases separated the two germline ends. The CDR3 runs 16 residues. Produced via immunoSEQ multiplex PCR; TCRdb's table is partial and in-frame only. The sample includes 2 million to 2.5 million clones, 85% to 95% seen only once; the top ten take 0.37%. With respect to this clone: The target antigen is unknown.

The chain carries TRBV7-3 and TRBJ2-2; D might be TRBD1 or TRBD2, each matching 5 bases. Sequenced material: naive CD4+ T cells from PBMCs. Stated subset: CD45RA+ positively selected. The clonotype comes from a man between 18 and 29 years old in good health. Some clones in this sample may be carry-over from other donors' samples. CDR3 sequence reads: CASSLKWLGDTGELFF. The CDR3 DNA reads TGTGCCAGCAGCTTAAAGTGGCTGGGGGACACCGGGGAGCTGTTTTTT.